What follows is one T cell receptor beta chain and its context. Its cognate antigen is unknown. Generated by immunoSEQ multiplex PCR, the TCRdb table keeps only in-frame clones and is missing some. The sample lists 20,000 or so clones, 70% to 90% occurring once. CD4+ T cells from unexposed donors were obtained before the COVID-19 pandemic (2011-2018). After ten to eleven days of culture, CD4+ T cells were isolated. PBMCs were plated at fewer than 2.5 million per well in IL-2-containing medium. The record originates from a study of CD4 T cells in relation to SARS-CoV-2 and coronaviruses. As for the study in general: After roughly 11 days of antigen culture, PBMC TCR beta CDR3s were sequenced. The HLA restriction of the shared crossreactive spike epitopes was mapped.

Trimming took off 1 base at V and 8 bases at J, with 23 bases between the two ends. The CDR3 extends over 17 amino acids. CDR1 is SGHTA and CDR2 is FQGNSA in the germline V gene. Findings and caveats of the study: In roughly 65% of donors, memory CD4+ clonotypes crossrecognized SARS-CoV-2 and at least one common cold coronavirus spike.

The receptor comes from a human donor in good health. Sequenced material: CD4+ T cells from PBMCs, cultured in vitro. The chain has TRBV7-2 and TRBJ1-2, with D perhaps matching TRBD1 (5 bases). The CDR3 protein is CASSLGGGTLLGRGYTF. The CDR3, as DNA: TGTGCCAGCAGCTTAGGCGGGGGGACGCTCCTCGGGCGCGGCTACACCTTC.